A selection of T cell receptor beta chains follows, all from one sample in a study of CD8 T cells in ankylosing spondylitis. MiXCR, run by TCRdb on the 5' RACE reads, gives a single entry per CDR3 protein. The sample lists 500,000 or so distinct CDR3 sequences; roughly 5% were seen once. Source material: blood, either unsorted or a sorted T cell fraction (not recorded which). The receptor set was obtained from a male donor with ankylosing spondylitis. Both conserved end residues are trimmed from each CDR3.

V	J	CDR3
TRBV5-1	TRBJ2-7	ASSYGTERSYEQY
TRBV12-3/TRBV12-4	TRBJ2-7	ASSFTEGDEQY
TRBV20-1	TRBJ2-1	SARSGIPDTYNEQF
TRBV12-3/TRBV12-4	TRBJ1-1	ASRGRGLAF
TRBV18	TRBJ1-2	ASSPLPGQVNTNGYT
TRBV20-1	TRBJ2-5	SGQGAKTQY
TRBV6-5	TRBJ2-1	ASSSLAGGIYNEQF
TRBV12-3/TRBV12-4	TRBJ2-7	ASSLWAGIISEQY
TRBV11-1	TRBJ2-7	ASSLRGVGSSEQY
TRBV4-3	TRBJ1-1	ASSLRRMNTEAF
TRBV14	TRBJ2-1	ASSQVGHEQF
TRBV10-3	TRBJ1-6	AIGTPDRHYNSPLH
TRBV6-2/TRBV6-3	TRBJ2-4	ASSFIPGTGEDIQY
TRBV7-9	TRBJ2-7	ASSLEMGTGDYEQY
TRBV7-9	TRBJ1-5	ASSLDGLRDQPQH
TRBV4-3	TRBJ2-1	ASSQQSDSGGGDEQF
TRBV18	TRBJ1-1	ASSQLGLNTEAF
TRBV20-1	TRBJ1-1	SDRGFNTEAF
TRBV20-1	TRBJ2-1	SARSGGPVLWGEQF
TRBV12-3/TRBV12-4	TRBJ2-2	ASSPRPGAGELF
TRBV5-1	TRBJ1-1	ASSLTGSGTEAF
TRBV15	TRBJ2-7	ATSFLAGVAYEQY
TRBV20-1	TRBJ2-7	SAEEGFRGSYEQY
TRBV28	TRBJ1-2	ASSQQNLSYT
TRBV4-3	TRBJ1-1	ASSLTGGWNEAF
TRBV7-9	TRBJ2-7	ASSLYEGSYEQY
TRBV20-1	TRBJ2-1	SATAGGGYNEQF